These T cell receptor beta chains were read from a single sample in a study of molecular identifiers for immune sequencing clone quantification. Each CDR3 protein is one row after TCRdb ran MiXCR on the PCR reads. The sample includes about 510,000 distinct CDR3 sequences, roughly a fifth of them seen just once. Sequences were obtained from naive CD8+ T cells from blood, with Jurkat cell RNA spiked in. These receptors were collected from a human donor in good health. Some libraries in this study had Jurkat cell RNA spiked in. Both conserved end residues are trimmed from each CDR3. The D gene is left open where the match is weak.

TRBD2	TRBV27	TRBJ2-2	ASSLGGSGANTGELF
TRBD1	TRBV29-1	TRBJ2-7	SAVHRGRYEQY
NA	TRBV12-3/TRBV12-4	TRBJ1-5	ASSFFDSNQPQH
TRBD2	TRBV27	TRBJ2-6	ASSLTQIAGVSSGANVLT
TRBD1	TRBV12-3/TRBV12-4	TRBJ2-3	ASSFGHWDRDADTQY
TRBD2	TRBV20-1	TRBJ2-7	SARAGGREQY
NA	TRBV10-3	TRBJ1-1	AIRPQGSTEAF
TRBD1	TRBV6-2/TRBV6-3	TRBJ2-7	ASILGTGGSYEQC
TRBD2	TRBV28	TRBJ2-3	ASSLRPGLAATDTQY
NA	TRBV6-1	TRBJ1-1	ASSAPQDGMSFDEAF
NA	TRBV4-3	TRBJ1-3	ASSQQGNSGNTIY
NA	TRBV18	TRBJ1-2	ASSPPAEETNYGYT
TRBD2	TRBV27	TRBJ2-7	ASSLKRGRSHEQY
NA	TRBV6-5	TRBJ1-4	ASSSGATNEKLF
NA	TRBV27	TRBJ2-3	ASSSGETVDTQY
TRBD1	TRBV6-5	TRBJ1-2	ASSAQGENGYT
TRBD2	TRBV29-1	TRBJ2-2	SVITSGSVVELF
TRBD1	TRBV12-3/TRBV12-4	TRBJ1-1	ASSLEWTGRNTEAF
NA	TRBV12-3/TRBV12-4	TRBJ2-3	ASILSGAITDTQY
NA	TRBV29-1	TRBJ1-3	SVKTEKNTIY
NA	TRBV12-3/TRBV12-4	TRBJ1-4	ASSPGTVNEKLF
TRBD2	TRBV4-3	TRBJ2-1	ASSHERTSRNNEQF
NA	TRBV18	TRBJ2-7	ASSPAGTYEQY
NA	TRBV28	TRBJ2-3	ASSFFGEAVTDTQY
TRBD1	TRBV9	TRBJ1-1	ASSVGGTVGYAEAF
NA	TRBV24-1	TRBJ2-1	ATSDRPGENKDEQF
NA	TRBV7-9	TRBJ2-7	ASSLVGRGYEQY
NA	TRBV4-1	TRBJ2-7	ASSHSNTDYEQY
TRBD2	TRBV2	TRBJ2-1	ASSKPGTSGSYNEQF
NA	TRBV7-8	TRBJ2-7	ASSSINSWAYEQY
NA	TRBV6-1	TRBJ1-1	ASSEINLTLGTEAF
NA	TRBV7-9	TRBJ2-7	ASSSVVEQY
NA	TRBV6-2/TRBV6-3	TRBJ2-7	ASSYSPGAIDEQY
NA	TRBV4-3	TRBJ2-3	ASSQDRSGSTDTQY
NA	TRBV6-2/TRBV6-3	TRBJ2-5	ACAGKQETQY
NA	TRBV20-1	TRBJ1-1	SAIHYRELGTEAF
NA	TRBV19	TRBJ2-2	ASSSHGNTGELF
TRBD1	TRBV7-8	TRBJ2-7	ASSPKEGQEWKYEQY
NA	TRBV19	TRBJ2-7	ASSIVYRDYEQY
NA	TRBV20-1	TRBJ2-5	SARASPGQPGETQY
NA	TRBV6-2/TRBV6-3	TRBJ2-7	ASSAGNSYEQY
NA	TRBV20-1	TRBJ2-7	SAESPFLPYEQY
TRBD1	TRBV5-5	TRBJ2-7	ASSLEGQHSYEQY
TRBD1	TRBV9	TRBJ2-2	ASSVVSTGVNTGELF
NA	TRBV28	TRBJ1-2	ASSQQGVYGYT
TRBD2	TRBV2	TRBJ2-1	ASSDVTSGGNEQF
NA	TRBV30	TRBJ2-7	AFDGTGKNYEQY
TRBD2	TRBV4-3	TRBJ2-7	ASSLWGASGDYEQY
NA	TRBV28	TRBJ1-2	ASSPRNEAGVYT
NA	TRBV4-3	TRBJ1-2	ASSHSHEGLYYGYT
TRBD1	TRBV13	TRBJ1-1	ASSSINLGQGSPEAF
NA	TRBV6-1	TRBJ1-3	ASSEAGSGNTIY
TRBD1	TRBV5-6	TRBJ1-1	ASSLAAGQGNTEAF
NA	TRBV7-2	TRBJ2-5	ASSLYAADQETQY